Presented here are 7 T cell receptor beta chains from one specimen sequenced in a study of patients and donors after allogeneic stem cell transplantation. In TCRdb, the RT-PCR reads were re-called with MiXCR into one record per CDR3 protein. The sample contains about 74,000 distinct CDR3 sequences, around 27% of which appear only once. The material sequenced was blood, either unsorted or a sorted T cell fraction (not recorded which). These receptors were collected from a human donor who was either an allogeneic HSCT recipient or a stem cell or donor lymphocyte infusion donor (not recorded which). It is not recorded whose cells these are; they may come from a transplant donor.

This clonotype came up once. One end of the junction does not line up with germline, which may come from a read error. The chain carries TRBV12-3 or TRBV12-4 and TRBJ1-1; 10 bases match TRBD1. This CDR3 contains 14 residues. The CDR3 DNA reads TGTGCCAGCACTCCGGACAGGGGGGACACTGAAGCTATCTTT. Protein: CASTPDRGDTEAIF.

This chain joins TRBV5-1 and TRBJ2-3, with a tentative D call TRBD1 (5 bases). CDR1 and CDR2 from the germline V gene are SGHRS and YFSETQ. V lost 0 bases, J lost 4 bases, and 9 bases lay in between. The CDR3 runs to 14 residues. The CDR3: CASSLVQGPDTQYF. The CDR3 DNA reads as TGCGCCAGCAGCTTGGTGCAGGGTCCAGATACGCAGTATTTT.

This chain uses TRBV5-1 with TRBJ1-4; D unresolved. Germline CDR1 SGHRS, CDR2 YFSETQ. Trimming took off 0 bases at V and 7 bases at J, with 7 bases between the two ends. The CDR3 runs 13 residues. CDR3 loop: CASSLGGAEKLFF. The CDR3, as DNA: TGCGCCAGCAGCTTGGGTGGTGCTGAAAAACTGTTTTTT.

The chain recombines TRBV5-6 with TRBJ1-2, with 9 bases aligning to TRBD1. V lost 5 bases to trimming and J lost 6 bases; unmatched junction nucleotides: 2. Germline CDR1 reads SGHDT; CDR2 reads YYEEEE. This CDR3 has 12 residues. The CDR3, as DNA: TGTGCCAGCAGACGGACAGGGGATGGCTACACCTTC. The encoded protein is CASRRTGDGYTF.

In this sample, this clonotype turned up many times. The chain carries TRBV5-1 and TRBJ1-4, with D possibly TRBD1 on 5 matching bases. V was clipped by 6 bases and J by 5 bases, with 8 bases between them. From germline, CDR1 is SGHRS and CDR2 YFSETQ. CDR3 size: 12 residues. The CDR3 is CASKEGNEKLFF. In nucleotides, the CDR3 is TGCGCCAGCAAGGAGGGGAATGAAAAACTGTTTTTT.

The chain is built from TRBV5-1 and TRBJ1-1; D might be TRBD1 (5 bases). Looked up from germline, CDR1 is SGHRS and CDR2 is YFSETQ. Trimming cost V 3 bases and J 3 bases, with 18 bases left between them. The CDR3 extends over 16 amino acids. The CDR3 spells CASSSRPRGAYTEAFF. The CDR3 coding sequence is TGCGCCAGCAGCTCCCGACCGAGAGGGGCCTACACTGAAGCTTTCTTT.

This clonotype was seen a few times. The chain's CDR3 is CASERDAMNTEAFF. Written as DNA, the CDR3 is TGTGCCAGCGAAAGGGACGCGATGAACACTGAAGCTTTCTTT. The chain links TRBV6-1 to TRBJ1-1, with D possibly being TRBD1 (5 bases). Germline CDR1 is MNHNS and CDR2 is SASEGT. Trimming left V 8 bases short and J 0 bases short, with 13 bases between. The CDR3 loop spans 14 amino acids.